This TCR beta chain was recovered during a study of Ad26.COV2.S vaccination and SARS-CoV-2 variants. The table lists this clone with a few counts. What it recognizes is unknown. Some clones are missing from TCRdb's copy, which holds only in-frame ones; the method was immunoSEQ multiplex PCR. The sample yields more than 300,000 clones, around nine tenths seen once. Whole-study findings and limits: It was found that vaccine and placebo recipients had similar non-spike TCR breadth.

The length of the CDR3 is 13 residues. Germline values: CDR1 MNHEY, CDR2 SVGEGT. The ends lost 6 bases at V and 7 bases at J; junction bases unmatched: 8. Treatment denoted: roughly 18 received Ad26.COV2.S at low or high dose, single or two shots; 5 received placebo; per-sample allocation not given. Repertoires come from day 63 after the first vaccine or placebo injection. As its vector, the vaccine had Ad26, which expressed Wuhan-strain SARS-CoV-2 spike. The source material was peripheral blood, sampled in a trial of Ad26.COV2.S vaccine versus placebo. The rearrangement uses TRBV6-2 or TRBV6-3 and TRBJ2-7, with 8 bases aligning to TRBD1. The TCR comes from a person aged 18-60 years who received the Ad26.COV2.S COVID-19 vaccine or a placebo. The CDR3 here is CASSEQGDREQYF. The CDR3 DNA reads as TGTGCCAGCAGCGAACAGGGGGACAGAGAGCAGTACTTC.